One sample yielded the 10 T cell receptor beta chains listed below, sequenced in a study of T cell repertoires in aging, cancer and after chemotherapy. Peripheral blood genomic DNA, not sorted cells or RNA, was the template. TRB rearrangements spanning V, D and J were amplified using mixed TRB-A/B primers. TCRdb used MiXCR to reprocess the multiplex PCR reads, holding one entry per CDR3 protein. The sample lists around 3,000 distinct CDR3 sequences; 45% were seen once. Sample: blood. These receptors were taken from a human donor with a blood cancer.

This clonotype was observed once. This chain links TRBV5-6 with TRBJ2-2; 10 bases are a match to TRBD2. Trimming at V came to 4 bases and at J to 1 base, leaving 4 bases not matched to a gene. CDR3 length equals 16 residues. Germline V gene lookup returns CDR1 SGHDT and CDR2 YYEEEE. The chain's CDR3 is CASSTLAGLNTGELFF. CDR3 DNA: TGTGCCAGCAGCACACTAGCGGGGCTGAACACCGGGGAGCTGTTTTTT.

The CDR3 DNA follows: TGTGCCAGCAGTCCGCGGAGAACCGACTACGAGCAGTACTTC. Protein sequence: CASSPRRTDYEQYF. The chain has TRBV27 and TRBJ2-7; no definite D call. V dropped 5 bases and J dropped 3 bases, with 14 bases sitting between them. Germline V gene data show CDR1 as MNHEY and CDR2 as SMNVEV (reference sequence). This CDR3 has 14 residues.

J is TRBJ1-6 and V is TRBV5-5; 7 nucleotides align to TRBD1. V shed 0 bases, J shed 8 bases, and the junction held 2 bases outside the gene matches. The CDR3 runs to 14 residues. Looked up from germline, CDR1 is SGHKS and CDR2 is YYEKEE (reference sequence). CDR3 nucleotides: TGTGCCAGCAGCTTGGTTCAGGGGGATTCACCCCTCCACTTT. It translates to CASSLVQGDSPLHF.

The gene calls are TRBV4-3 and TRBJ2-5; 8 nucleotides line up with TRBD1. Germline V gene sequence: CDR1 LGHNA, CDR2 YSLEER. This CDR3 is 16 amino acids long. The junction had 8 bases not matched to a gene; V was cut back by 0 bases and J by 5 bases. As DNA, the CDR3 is TGCGCCAGCAGCCAAGACGGAACAGGGGGGAGCGAGACCCAGTACTTC. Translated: CASSQDGTGGSETQYF.

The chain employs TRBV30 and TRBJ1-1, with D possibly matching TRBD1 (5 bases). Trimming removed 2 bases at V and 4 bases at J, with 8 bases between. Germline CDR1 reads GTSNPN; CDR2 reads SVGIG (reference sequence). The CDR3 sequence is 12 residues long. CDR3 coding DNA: TGTGCCTGGAGTCGTGGGGCCACTGAAGCTTTCTTT. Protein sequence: CAWSRGATEAFF. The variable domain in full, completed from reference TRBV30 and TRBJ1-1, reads SQTIHQWPATLVQPVGSPLSLECTVEGTSNPNLYWYRQAAGRGLQLLFYSVGIGQISSEVPQNLSASRPQDRQFILSSKKLLLSDSGFYLCAWSRGATEAFFGQGTRLTVV.

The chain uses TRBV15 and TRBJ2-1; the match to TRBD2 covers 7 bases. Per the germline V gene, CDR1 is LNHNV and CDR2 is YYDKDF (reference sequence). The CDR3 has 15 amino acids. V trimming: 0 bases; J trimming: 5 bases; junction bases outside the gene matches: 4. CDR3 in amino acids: CATSRDLAVNNEQFF. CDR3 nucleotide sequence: TGTGCCACCAGCAGAGATCTAGCGGTTAACAATGAGCAGTTCTTC.

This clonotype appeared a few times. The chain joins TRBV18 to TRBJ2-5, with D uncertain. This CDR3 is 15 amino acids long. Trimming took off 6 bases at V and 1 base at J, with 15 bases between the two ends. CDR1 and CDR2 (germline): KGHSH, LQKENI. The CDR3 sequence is CASSAQSGSQETQYF. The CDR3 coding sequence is TGTGCCAGCTCCGCTCAATCCGGATCCCAAGAGACCCAGTACTTC.

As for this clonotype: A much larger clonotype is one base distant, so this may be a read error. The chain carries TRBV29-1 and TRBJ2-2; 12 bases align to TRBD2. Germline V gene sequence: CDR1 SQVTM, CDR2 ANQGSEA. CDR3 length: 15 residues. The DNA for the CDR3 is TGCATCGTTGAACGGACTAGCGGGGAGGGCGGGGAGCTGTTTTTT. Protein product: CIVERTSGEGGELFF.

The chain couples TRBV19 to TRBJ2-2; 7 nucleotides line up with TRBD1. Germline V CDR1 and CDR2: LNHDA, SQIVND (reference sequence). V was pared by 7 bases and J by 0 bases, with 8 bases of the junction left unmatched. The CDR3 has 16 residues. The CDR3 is CASILTGDPNTGELFF. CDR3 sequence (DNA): TGTGCCAGTATCCTAACAGGGGATCCGAACACCGGGGAGCTGTTTTTT.

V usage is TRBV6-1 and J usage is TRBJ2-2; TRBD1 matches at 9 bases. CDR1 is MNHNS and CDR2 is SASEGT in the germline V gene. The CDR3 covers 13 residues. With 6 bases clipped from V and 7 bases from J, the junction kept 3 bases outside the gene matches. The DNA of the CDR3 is TGTGCCAGCAGGGGGACAGGGAGCGGGGAGCTGTTTTTT. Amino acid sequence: CASRGTGSGELFF.